Presented here are 32 T cell receptor beta chains from one specimen sequenced in a study of blood T cell repertoires in COVID-19. TCRdb keeps only in-frame clones here, not all; method: immunoSEQ multiplex PCR. The sample comprises about 240,000 clones, around 80% of which are singletons, and roughly 3.2% rests with the top ten. The specimen sequenced was peripheral blood. These receptors originate from a woman between 18 and 30 years old with acute or convalescent COVID-19.

CDR3 DNA: TGTGCCAGTAGTATAGATACAGCCACCCGTCCCTACGAGCAGTACTTC. This codes for CASSIDTATRPYEQYF. The J gene is TRBJ2-7, the V gene TRBV19; no clear D. Trimming took off 0 bases at V and 2 bases at J, with 14 bases between the two ends. Germline V CDR1 and CDR2: LNHDA, SQIVND (reference sequence). CDR3 length equals 16 residues.

The chain uses TRBV27 and TRBJ2-4; the match to TRBD2 covers 7 bases. The CDR3 length is 15 residues. The V gene's germline CDR1 is MNHEY and CDR2 SMNVEV (reference sequence). Losses at the gene ends were 3 bases for V and 5 bases for J; bases not matched to a gene: 7. The CDR3 DNA is TGTGCCAGCAGTTTTCGGGGGGAATATGAAAACATTCAGTACTTC. Residues: CASSFRGEYENIQYF.

The V and J genes are TRBV2 and TRBJ1-5; 7 bases are shared with TRBD1. With V trimmed by 5 bases and J by 6 bases, 10 bases remained unmatched. CDR1 is SNHLY and CDR2 is FYNNEI in the germline V gene. CDR3 length equals 15 residues. As DNA, the CDR3 is TGTGCCAGCAGTATTACAGGGGCGGCAGGTCAGCCCCAGCATTTT. Protein product: CASSITGAAGQPQHF.

The rearrangement uses TRBV27 and TRBJ2-7; tentatively, D is TRBD1 (6 bases). Germline V gives CDR1 MNHEY, CDR2 SMNVEV (reference sequence). CDR3 length equals 13 residues. V was clipped by 4 bases and J by 4 bases, with 11 bases between them. The CDR3 region has the DNA TGTGCCAGCAGTTGGACAGCAGCTTACGAGCAGTACTTC. Translating gives CASSWTAAYEQYF.

The rearrangement joins TRBV5-3 to TRBJ2-7; 11 positions match TRBD2. TRBV5-3 qualifies as an ORF whose function is uncertain. CDR3 length: 16 amino acids. Germline trimming cut 0 bases from V and 6 bases from J; bases unmatched to any gene: 8. The CDR3 DNA follows: TGTGCCAGAAGCTTGGCCCTAGCGGGAGGTCAAGGCGAGCAGTACTTC. Its protein product is CARSLALAGGQGEQYF.

The CDR3 loop is CASSQNTGQPTDTQYF. The CDR3 region has the DNA TGTGCCAGCAGCCAAAACACGGGACAGCCCACAGATACGCAGTATTTT. The rearrangement joins TRBV4-2 to TRBJ2-3, with 7 bases matching TRBD1. Germline CDR1 reads LGHNA; CDR2 reads YNFKEQ. Trimming removed 2 bases from V and 2 bases from J; junction bases left unmatched: 7. The length of the CDR3 is 16 residues.

The V gene is TRBV28, the J gene TRBJ2-5; D gene uncertain. CDR3 length: 15 amino acids. Germline loops: CDR1 MDHEN, CDR2 SYDVKM. The V and J ends lost 1 base and 5 bases respectively, with 14 bases between them. The chain's CDR3 is CASSLLRRSHETQYF. CDR3 sequence (DNA): TGTGCCAGCAGTTTATTACGGCGGTCTCACGAGACCCAGTACTTC.

This chain links TRBV19 with TRBJ1-4; no reliable D call. Germline lookup yields CDR1 LNHDA and CDR2 SQIVND (reference sequence). The CDR3 runs 14 residues. The V end was cut by 4 bases, the J end by 1 base, with 7 bases between. For the CDR3, the DNA is TGTGCCAGTAGTAAGAGGGAAACTAATGAAAAACTGTTTTTT. Its protein is CASSKRETNEKLFF.

This sequence joins TRBV5-1 and TRBJ2-5, with 12 nucleotides matching TRBD1. CDR1 SGHRS and CDR2 YFSETQ come from the germline V gene. The length of the CDR3 is 14 residues. V lost 5 bases, J lost 5 bases, and 4 bases stayed unmatched. CDR3 sequence (DNA): TGCGCCAGCAGTGGGACAGGGGGCGTGGAGACCCAGTACTTC. Translation gives CASSGTGGVETQYF.

The rearrangement uses TRBV5-5 and TRBJ1-1; weak D call: TRBD1 (6 bases). V was pared by 5 bases and J by 0 bases, with 11 bases between. CDR3 length: 14 amino acids. Germline V lookup: CDR1 SGHKS, CDR2 YYEKEE (reference sequence). The CDR3 reads CASRSDSLNTEAFF. CDR3 in DNA: TGTGCCAGCAGATCGGACAGCTTGAACACTGAAGCTTTCTTT.

The chain couples TRBV3-1 (or the pseudogene TRBV3-2) to TRBJ2-7; TRBD2 might be the D (6 bases). Trimming pared 4 bases from V and 9 bases from J, leaving 13 bases between. The germline gives CDR1 LGHDT, CDR2 YNNKEL (reference sequence). The CDR3 covers 12 residues. In nucleotides, the CDR3 is TGTGCCAGCAGCCTCGGGGGTGATTCGCAGTACTTC. Amino acid sequence: CASSLGGDSQYF.

The rearrangement joins TRBV6-5 to TRBJ1-2, with a possible D match to TRBD1 (5 bases). V was clipped by 4 bases and J by 0 bases, with 12 bases between them. This CDR3 region has 15 residues. The V gene's germline CDR1 is MNHEY and CDR2 SVGAGI. CDR3 residues: CASSSVWGANYGYTF. In nucleotides, the CDR3 is TGTGCCAGCAGTTCGGTCTGGGGGGCTAACTATGGCTACACCTTC.

The chain joins TRBV5-1 to TRBJ2-7, with 9 bases identical to TRBD2. Unmatched junction bases numbered 5, after V lost 2 bases and J lost 2 bases. The CDR3 spans 15 residues. CDR1 is SGHRS, CDR2 YFSETQ, per germline. The CDR3 loop reads CASSLAGGIPYEQYF. CDR3 nucleotide sequence: TGCGCCAGCAGCTTAGCGGGAGGAATACCCTACGAGCAGTACTTC. Full variable domain (remainder filled in from reference TRBV5-1 and TRBJ2-7): KAGVTQTPRYLIKTRGQQVTLSCSPISGHRSVSWYQQTPGQGLQFLFEYFSETQRNKGNFPGRFSGRQFSNSRSEMNVSTLELGDSALYLCASSLAGGIPYEQYFGPGTRLTVT.

V usage is TRBV4-3 and J usage is TRBJ1-4; TRBD1 matches at 10 bases. Germline lookup yields CDR1 LGHNA and CDR2 YSLEER. Trimming took 4 bases from V and 5 from J; bases not matched to a gene: 7. CDR3 length: 16 residues. The CDR3 spells CASSLTGGASNEKLFF. CDR3 DNA: TGCGCCAGCAGCCTGACAGGGGGCGCGTCGAATGAAAAACTGTTTTTT.

V is TRBV9 and J is TRBJ2-1; D is unresolved. The CDR3 consists of 15 residues. Trimming shortened V by 0 bases and J by 1 base, and 8 bases separated the two germline ends. Germline V gives CDR1 SGDLS, CDR2 YYNGEE. DNA of the CDR3: TGTGCCAGCAGCGTAGTTCCAGGATCCTACAATGAGCAGTTCTTC. Translating it yields CASSVVPGSYNEQFF.

V and J are TRBV27 and TRBJ1-1, with D unclear. The ends were cut back, 3 bases at V and 0 bases at J, with 8 bases in the middle. The CDR3 length is 14 residues. CDR1 is MNHEY, CDR2 SMNVEV, per germline (reference sequence). The chain's CDR3 is CASSFRPLNTEAFF. For the CDR3, the DNA is TGTGCCAGCAGTTTCAGGCCTTTGAACACTGAAGCTTTCTTT.

This rearrangement joins TRBV5-1 to TRBJ2-5; weak D call: TRBD2 (6 bases). Germline CDR1 SGHRS, CDR2 YFSETQ. This CDR3 is built from 13 residues. Trimming left V 0 bases short and J 5 bases short, with 8 bases between. The CDR3 DNA is TGCGCCAGCAGCTTGGGTCTAGCGGAGACCCAGTACTTC. Protein: CASSLGLAETQYF.

The J gene is TRBJ2-7, the V gene TRBV12-3 or TRBV12-4; 7 bases match TRBD2. The CDR3 spans 13 residues. The chain's CDR3 is CAASTSASYEQYF. CDR3 in DNA: TGTGCGGCTTCAACTAGCGCGTCCTACGAGCAGTACTTC.

This clone was counted a few times. The chain uses TRBV5-4 and TRBJ2-3; 12 nucleotides line up with TRBD2. Germline CDR1 reads SGHNT; CDR2 reads YYREEE (reference sequence). The V gene end was trimmed by 6 bases and the J gene end by 0 bases; junction bases not matched to a gene: 14. CDR3 length: 19 residues. CDR3 sequence: CASNTWRTSGTSSTDTQYF. CDR3 in DNA: TGTGCCAGCAACACTTGGAGGACTAGCGGGACCTCTAGCACAGATACGCAGTATTTT.

The chain couples TRBV18 to TRBJ2-6, with D uncertain. V lost 3 bases to trimming and J lost 0 bases, with 24 bases between them. The germline V gene has CDR1 KGHSH and CDR2 LQKENI. The CDR3 consists of 21 residues. The CDR3: CASSPVAQPAVWSSGANVLTF. The CDR3 DNA reads as TGTGCCAGCTCACCGGTTGCGCAGCCCGCCGTTTGGAGCTCTGGGGCCAACGTCCTGACTTTC. The full variable domain, rest sourced from reference TRBV18 and TRBJ2-6, is NAGVMQNPRHLVRRRGQEARLRCSPMKGHSHVYWYRQLPEEGLKFMVYLQKENIIDESGMPKERFSAEFPKEGPSILRIQQVVRGDSAAYFCASSPVAQPAVWSSGANVLTFGAGSRLTVL.

This chain links TRBV30 with TRBJ1-4; D not resolved. The CDR3 has 13 residues. Looked up from germline, CDR1 is GTSNPN and CDR2 is SVGIG (reference sequence). The CDR3 DNA follows: TGTGCTTGTTCGGGAGTAACTAATGAAAAACTGTTTTTT. The encoded protein is CACSGVTNEKLFF.

The chain uses TRBV21-1 and TRBJ2-2; the D segment call TRBD2 is taken from the table without a DNA check. TRBV21-1 is tagged as a pseudogene. The CDR3 contains 16 residues. For the CDR3, the DNA is TGTGACCCGCCTCCCTTACTAGCAGTAAACACCGGGGAGCTGTTTTTT. Protein product: CDPPPLLAVNTGELFF.

The J gene is TRBJ1-2, the V gene TRBV10-3, with 7 bases matching TRBD1. The CDR3 extends over 12 amino acids. J lost 7 bases, V lost 3 bases, and 2 bases had no gene match. The germline CDR1 and CDR2 sequences are ENHRY and SYGVKD. CDR3: CAISDGTAGYTF. CDR3 nucleotides: TGTGCCATCAGTGATGGGACAGCTGGCTACACCTTC.

The gene calls are TRBV6-4 and TRBJ2-2; tentatively, D is TRBD1 (5 bases). V was pared by 2 bases and J by 3 bases, with 7 bases between. The V gene's germline CDR1 is MRHNA and CDR2 SNTAGT. This CDR3 spans 14 amino acids. The CDR3 DNA follows: TGTGCCAGCAGTGACGGGGCGGACACCGGGGAGCTGTTTTTT. This translates into CASSDGADTGELFF.

The chain combines TRBV7-9 with TRBJ2-7; D possibly corresponds to TRBD2 (6 bases). Germline V gene data show CDR1 as SEHNR and CDR2 as FQNEAQ (reference sequence). The CDR3 runs 12 residues. Trimming shortened V by 2 bases and J by 7 bases, and 9 bases separated the two germline ends. The CDR3 is CASSLSAGEQYF. The CDR3 DNA reads as TGTGCCAGCAGCTTATCGGCGGGAGAGCAGTACTTC. The full variable domain, with the rest looked up from reference TRBV7-9 and TRBJ2-7, is DTGVSQNPRHKITKRGQNVTFRCDPISEHNRLYWYRQTLGQGPEFLTYFQNEAQLEKSRLLSDRFSAERPKGSFSTLEIQRTEQGDSAMYLCASSLSAGEQYFGPGTRLTVT.

The chain combines TRBV28 with TRBJ1-4, with D maybe TRBD1 (6 bases). The germline gives CDR1 MDHEN, CDR2 SYDVKM. The germline V and J ends were trimmed by 3 bases and 8 bases, with 16 bases remaining between them. The CDR3 runs 15 residues. The CDR3 region has the DNA TGTGCCAGCAGTTTGGCCGCAGGGGTGTGGGAAAAACTGTTTTTT. Translated: CASSLAAGVWEKLFF. Drawing the rest from reference TRBV28 and TRBJ1-4, the complete variable domain is DVKVTQSSRYLVKRTGEKVFLECVQDMDHENMFWYRQDPGLGLRLIYFSYDVKMKEKGDIPEGYSVSREKKERFSLILESASTNQTSMYLCASSLAAGVWEKLFFGSGTQLSVL.

This chain links TRBV12-3 or TRBV12-4 with TRBJ1-5; D is unresolved. CDR3 length: 13 amino acids. The ends were cut back, 1 base at V and 8 bases at J, with 9 bases in the middle. The CDR3 protein is CASSLGSTEPQHF. CDR3 in DNA: TGTGCCAGCAGTTTAGGGTCCACAGAGCCCCAGCATTTT.

This clone occurred once. The chain carries TRBV19 and TRBJ1-6, with a weak D call TRBD1 (6 bases). The CDR3 loop spans 14 amino acids. Between the trimmed V and J ends, which lost 5 bases and 9 bases, there was a span of 14 bases. Germline V gene sequence: CDR1 LNHDA, CDR2 SQIVND (reference sequence). The CDR3 DNA sequence: TGTGCCAGTAGTGACCGGGCCAGGGGTTCACCCCTCCACTTT. Translating it yields CASSDRARGSPLHF.

This chain links TRBV6-5 with TRBJ1-5, with a weak D call TRBD1 (6 bases). Trimming pared 2 bases from V and 0 bases from J, leaving 8 bases between. The CDR3 consists of 15 residues. CDR1 and CDR2 (germline): MNHEY, SVGAGI. The CDR3 is CASSYRQDSNQPQHF. CDR3 sequence (DNA): TGTGCCAGCAGTTACCGACAGGATAGCAATCAGCCCCAGCATTTT.

The rearrangement joins TRBV30 to TRBJ2-7; D might be TRBD1 (5 bases). Trimming cost V 5 bases and J 6 bases, with 11 bases left between them. The CDR3 has 11 residues. Germline lookup yields CDR1 GTSNPN and CDR2 SVGIG (reference sequence). This CDR3 reads CAWGAAGEQYF. CDR3 coding DNA: TGTGCCTGGGGGGCGGCTGGCGAGCAGTACTTC.

J is TRBJ1-5 and V is TRBV6-6; no clear D. The CDR3 is 13 amino acids. CDR1 is MNHNY and CDR2 is SVGAGI in the germline V gene (reference sequence). The ends were cut back, 0 bases at V and 6 bases at J, with 6 bases in the middle. CDR3 protein: CASSYSSGQPQHF. The CDR3 coding sequence is TGTGCCAGCAGTTACTCGAGTGGTCAGCCCCAGCATTTT.

The chain uses TRBV28 and TRBJ1-4; D remains ambiguous. The CDR3 runs to 15 residues. Between the trimmed V and J ends, which lost 3 bases and 0 bases, there was a span of 8 bases. Germline V CDR1 and CDR2: MDHEN, SYDVKM. As DNA, the CDR3 is TGTGCCAGCAGTTTTGTGGCAACAACTAATGAAAAACTGTTTTTT. As protein: CASSFVATTNEKLFF.